Listed below are T cell receptor beta chains from one sample, sequenced in a study of T-cell reconstitution after alpha-beta-depleted transplantation in children. TCRdb redid the calling of the PCR reads with MiXCR, one entry per CDR3 protein. Here the sample spans about 240,000 distinct CDR3 sequences, over 20% being singletons. Here the sequenced sample was PBMCs, taken before TCRalphabeta/CD19-depleted stem cell transplant. The receptors were gathered from a girl aged 2 to 10 with Fanconi anemia, due to receive a stem cell transplant. CDR3s include the opening cysteine and the closing phenylalanine or tryptophan. A D gene is named only where the DNA matches it firmly. Where a row states a size, it is once, few, many or the class of an expanded clone; other rows omit it.

j_call d_call v_call clone_size cdr3_nt cdr3_aa
TRBJ2-3 TRBD2 TRBV9 many TGTGCCAGCAGCGTAGGGGACTACACAGATACGCAGTATTTT CASSVGDYTDTQYF
TRBJ2-7 - TRBV7-2 many TGTGCCAGCAGCATAAGCTACGAGCAGTACTTC CASSISYEQYF
TRBJ2-3 - TRBV29-1 many TGCAGCGTTGAGGACCGGGGCCGGACAGATACGCAGTATTTT CSVEDRGRTDTQYF
TRBJ2-1 TRBD2 TRBV28 many TGTGCCAGCAGTTCCAAGCGGGAGGGCCTCAATGAGCAGTTCTTC CASSSKREGLNEQFF
TRBJ1-2 - TRBV29-1 - TGCAGCGTTAACCCGTCCGATGATGGCTACACCTTC CSVNPSDDGYTF
TRBJ2-1 - TRBV5-6 once TGTGCCAGCAGCTTGGTTATGGAGCAGTTCTTC CASSLVMEQFF
TRBJ2-7 TRBD2 TRBV20-1 many TGCAGTGCAATAAGTTTCGGACTAGTTATAGACGAGCAGTACTTC CSAISFGLVIDEQYF
TRBJ2-7 - TRBV7-8 once TGTGCCAGCAGCGTCCTTCTTGTACGCGGAAACGAGCAGTACTTC CASSVLLVRGNEQYF
TRBJ2-3 TRBD1 TRBV7-9 few TGTGCCAGCAACCCGGGACAGGGCATAGATACGCAGTATTTT CASNPGQGIDTQYF
TRBJ2-2 - TRBV20-1 many TGCAGTGCTAGGGGGGGGCCCTCGACCGGGGAGCTGTTTTTT CSARGGPSTGELFF
TRBJ2-3 - TRBV9 many TGTGCCAGCAGCGTAGGAACAGATACGCAGTATTTT CASSVGTDTQYF
TRBJ2-7 - TRBV7-9 - TGTGCCAGCAGCCTTCGGGGGCGTACCTACGAGCAGTACTTC CASSLRGRTYEQYF
TRBJ2-3 TRBD2 TRBV29-1 - TGCAGCGTTCCGCCTGACAGTAGCGGGACTCTAGGAGATACGCAGTATTTT CSVPPDSSGTLGDTQYF